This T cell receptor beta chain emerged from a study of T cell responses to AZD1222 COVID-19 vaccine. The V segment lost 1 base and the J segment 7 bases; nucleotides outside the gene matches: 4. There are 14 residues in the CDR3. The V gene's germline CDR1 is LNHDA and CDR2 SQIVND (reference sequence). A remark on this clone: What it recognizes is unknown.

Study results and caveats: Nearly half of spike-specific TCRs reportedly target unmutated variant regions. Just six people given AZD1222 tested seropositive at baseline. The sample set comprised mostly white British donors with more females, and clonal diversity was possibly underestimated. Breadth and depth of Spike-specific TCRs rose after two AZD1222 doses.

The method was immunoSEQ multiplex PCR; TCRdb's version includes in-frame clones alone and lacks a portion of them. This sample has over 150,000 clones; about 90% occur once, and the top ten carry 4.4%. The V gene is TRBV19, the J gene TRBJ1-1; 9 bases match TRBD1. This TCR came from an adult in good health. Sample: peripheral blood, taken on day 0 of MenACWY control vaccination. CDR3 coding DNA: TGTGCCAGTAGTATAGGGGACAGGGTCGGTGAAGCTTTCTTT. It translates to CASSIGDRVGEAFF.